The rows below give T cell receptor beta chains drawn from one sample of a study of radiation and T cells in renal cell carcinoma. TCRdb keeps only in-frame clones here, not all; method: immunoSEQ multiplex PCR. This table has about 73,000 clones, 70% to 90% appearing once. This material consisted of blood, taken from a patient whose treatment included radiotherapy and nephrectomy. Receptors were obtained from a woman aged 55-69 years with renal cell carcinoma. The conserved cysteine and the conserved F or W are not part of the CDR3 here.

j_call	v_call	cdr3_aa
TRBJ1-2	TRBV27	ASSSTGTGGYGYT
TRBJ1-5	TRBV9	ASSVGNQPQH
TRBJ2-1	TRBV7-9	ASRPFGIFGNEQF
TRBJ2-1	TRBV9	ASSRRDYYEQF
TRBJ1-5	TRBV15	ATSRFKQGYQPQH
TRBJ2-1	TRBV2	ASSERGFYNEQF
TRBJ2-3	TRBV5-8	ASSQGGSSTDTQY
TRBJ1-4	TRBV19	ASKHTLGPGEKLF
TRBJ2-1	TRBV5-5	ASRERGTYNEQF
TRBJ2-2	TRBV5-1	ASSLDGGLNTGELF
TRBJ1-3	TRBV5-6	ASSLRDGSPGNTIY
TRBJ1-2	TRBV7-2	ASSAGTGVGGYT
TRBJ1-2	TRBV4-2	ASSQDQSTRGYT
TRBJ2-1	TRBV7-6	ASSPPLAGRNEQF
TRBJ1-4	TRBV6-1	ASSELAGSPEKLF
TRBJ1-1	TRBV6-5	ASSFQTDTEAF
TRBJ2-3	TRBV5-4	ASSLPGLTNTDTQY
TRBJ1-5	TRBV4-1	ASSQIDSNQPQH
TRBJ1-4	TRBV27	ASSFRQGNEKLF
TRBJ1-5	TRBV11-2	ASSLGATGSQPQH
TRBJ1-1	TRBV6-5	ASSYIGTGGTEAF
TRBJ1-2	TRBV28	ASSTGGEYGYT
TRBJ2-2	TRBV10-3	AITQTGNTGELF
TRBJ2-1	TRBV6-5	ASSRDRYLWNEQF
TRBJ1-4	TRBV6-1	ASSEPQGTGEKLF
TRBJ1-2	TRBV7-3	ASSLGIANYGYT
TRBJ2-4	TRBV2	ASSPGQNIQY
TRBJ1-1	TRBV7-9	ASSLAYHGTEAF